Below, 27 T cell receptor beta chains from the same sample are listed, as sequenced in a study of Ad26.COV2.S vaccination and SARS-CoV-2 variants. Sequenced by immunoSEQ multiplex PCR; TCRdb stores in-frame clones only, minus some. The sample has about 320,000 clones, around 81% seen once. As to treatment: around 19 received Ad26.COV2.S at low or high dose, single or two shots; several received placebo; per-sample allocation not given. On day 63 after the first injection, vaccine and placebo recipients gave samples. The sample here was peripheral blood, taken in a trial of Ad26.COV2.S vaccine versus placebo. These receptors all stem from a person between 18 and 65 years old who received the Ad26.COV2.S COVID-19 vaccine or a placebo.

The CDR3 bases are TGTGCCAGTAGTATTATGACCGGGGAGCTGTTTTTT. Protein sequence: CASSIMTGELFF. The chain recombines TRBV19 with TRBJ2-2; no clear D gene. V lost 3 bases to trimming and J lost 5 bases, with 4 bases between them. The CDR3 sequence is 12 residues long. Germline V gives CDR1 LNHDA, CDR2 SQIVND (reference sequence).

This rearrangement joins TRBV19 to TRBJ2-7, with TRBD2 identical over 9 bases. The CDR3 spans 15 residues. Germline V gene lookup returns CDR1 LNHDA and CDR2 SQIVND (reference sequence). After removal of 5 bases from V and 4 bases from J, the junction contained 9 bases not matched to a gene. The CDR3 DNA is TGTGCCAGTAGTGGTCCGGGACTAGCAGTTTACGAGCAGTACTTC. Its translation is CASSGPGLAVYEQYF.

The CDR3 reads CASSLEGSNTGELFF. CDR3 in DNA: TGCGCCAGCAGCTTGGAGGGCTCGAACACCGGGGAGCTGTTTTTT. V is TRBV5-1 and J is TRBJ2-2, with unresolved D. This CDR3 is 15 amino acids long. CDR1 and CDR2 from the germline V gene are SGHRS and YFSETQ. The V gene lost 0 bases and the J gene lost 0 bases, with 6 bases spanning the gap.

The CDR3 sequence: CASRQPPMQGASYGYTF. For the CDR3, the DNA is TGTGCAAGTCGCCAACCGCCCATGCAGGGAGCATCCTATGGCTACACCTTC. V usage is TRBV12-2 and J usage is TRBJ1-2. TRBV12-2 is deemed a pseudogene. The CDR3 is 17 amino acids.

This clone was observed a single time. The CDR3, as DNA: TGTGCCAGCAGCTCGGACTTAAGTTCACCCCTCCACTTT. It is translated as CASSSDLSSPLHF. The V and J genes are TRBV9 and TRBJ1-6; D ambiguous. V lost 4 bases to trimming and J lost 9 bases, with 11 bases between them. This CDR3 region has 13 residues. Germline CDR1 reads SGDLS; CDR2 reads YYNGEE. Full variable domain (missing parts from reference TRBV9 and TRBJ1-6): DSGVTQTPKHLITATGQRVTLRCSPRSGDLSVYWYQQSLDQGLQFLIQYYNGEERAKGNILERFSAQQFPDLHSELNLSSLELGDSALYFCASSSDLSSPLHFGNGTRLTVT.

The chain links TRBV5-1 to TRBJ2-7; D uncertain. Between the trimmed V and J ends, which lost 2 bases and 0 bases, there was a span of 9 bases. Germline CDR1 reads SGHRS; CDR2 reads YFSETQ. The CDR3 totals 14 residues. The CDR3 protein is CASSLELSSYEQYF. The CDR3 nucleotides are TGCGCCAGCAGCTTAGAACTCAGCTCCTACGAGCAGTACTTC.

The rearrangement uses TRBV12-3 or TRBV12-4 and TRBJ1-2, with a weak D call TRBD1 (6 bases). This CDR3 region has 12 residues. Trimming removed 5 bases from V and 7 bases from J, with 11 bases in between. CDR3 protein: CASSNRAGGYTF. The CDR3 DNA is TGTGCCAGCAGTAACAGGGCAGGTGGCTACACCTTC.

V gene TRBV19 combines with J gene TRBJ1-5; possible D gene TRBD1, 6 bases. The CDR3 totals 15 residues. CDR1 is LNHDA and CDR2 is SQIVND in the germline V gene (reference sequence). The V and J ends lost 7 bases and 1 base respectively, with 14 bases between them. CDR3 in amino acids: CASTPVRGSNQPQHF. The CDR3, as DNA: TGTGCCAGTACCCCGGTGAGGGGGAGCAATCAGCCCCAGCATTTT.

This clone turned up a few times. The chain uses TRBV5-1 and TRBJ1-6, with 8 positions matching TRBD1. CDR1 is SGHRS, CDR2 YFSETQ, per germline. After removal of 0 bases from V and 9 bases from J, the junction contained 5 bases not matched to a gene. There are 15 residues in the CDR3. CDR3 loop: CASSLAGGNGSPLHF. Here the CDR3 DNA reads TGCGCCAGCAGCTTGGCAGGGGGCAACGGTTCACCCCTCCACTTT.

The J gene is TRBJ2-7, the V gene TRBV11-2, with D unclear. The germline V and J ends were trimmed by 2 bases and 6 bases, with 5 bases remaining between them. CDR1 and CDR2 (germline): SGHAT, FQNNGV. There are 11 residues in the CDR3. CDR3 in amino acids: CASSLFAEQYF. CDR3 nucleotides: TGTGCCAGCAGCTTATTTGCCGAGCAGTACTTC.

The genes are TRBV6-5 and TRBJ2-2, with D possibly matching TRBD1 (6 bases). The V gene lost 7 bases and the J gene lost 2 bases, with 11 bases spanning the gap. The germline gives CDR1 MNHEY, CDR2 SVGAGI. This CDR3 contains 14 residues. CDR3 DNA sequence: TGTGCCAGCAATGCACAGGGTAACACCGGGGAGCTGTTTTTT. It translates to CASNAQGNTGELFF.

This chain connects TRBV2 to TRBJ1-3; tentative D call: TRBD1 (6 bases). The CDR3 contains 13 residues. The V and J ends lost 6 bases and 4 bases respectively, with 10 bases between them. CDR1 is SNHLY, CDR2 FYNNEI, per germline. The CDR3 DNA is TGTGCCAGCAGCACAGGGTACGGAAACACCATATATTTT. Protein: CASSTGYGNTIYF.

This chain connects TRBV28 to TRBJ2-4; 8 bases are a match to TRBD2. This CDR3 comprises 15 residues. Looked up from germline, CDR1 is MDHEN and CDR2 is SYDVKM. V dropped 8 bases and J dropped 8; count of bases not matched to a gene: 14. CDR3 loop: CASARRGGLLYIQYF. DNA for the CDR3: TGTGCCAGCGCCCGACGGGGGGGGCTTTTATACATTCAGTACTTC.

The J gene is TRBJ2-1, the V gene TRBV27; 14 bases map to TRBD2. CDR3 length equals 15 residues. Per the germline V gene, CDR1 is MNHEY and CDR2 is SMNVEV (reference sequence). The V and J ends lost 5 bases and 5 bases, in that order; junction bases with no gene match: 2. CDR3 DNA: TGTGCCAGCAGTCCGGGACTAGCGGGGGACAATGAGCAGTTCTTC. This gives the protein CASSPGLAGDNEQFF.

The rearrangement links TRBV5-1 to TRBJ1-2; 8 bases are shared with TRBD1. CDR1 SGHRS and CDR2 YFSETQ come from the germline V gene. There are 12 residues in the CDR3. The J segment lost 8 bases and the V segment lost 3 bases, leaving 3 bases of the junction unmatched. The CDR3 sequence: CASSYGQGGYTF. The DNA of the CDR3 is TGCGCCAGCAGCTACGGACAGGGCGGCTACACCTTC. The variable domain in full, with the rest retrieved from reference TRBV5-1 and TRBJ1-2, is KAGVTQTPRYLIKTRGQQVTLSCSPISGHRSVSWYQQTPGQGLQFLFEYFSETQRNKGNFPGRFSGRQFSNSRSEMNVSTLELGDSALYLCASSYGQGGYTFGSGTRLTVV.

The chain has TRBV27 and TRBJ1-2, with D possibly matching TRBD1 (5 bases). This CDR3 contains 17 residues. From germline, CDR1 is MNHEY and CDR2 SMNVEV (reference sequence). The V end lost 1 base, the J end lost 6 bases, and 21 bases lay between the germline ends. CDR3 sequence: CASSLFGGIVGIDGYTF. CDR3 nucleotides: TGTGCCAGCAGTTTATTTGGGGGTATCGTGGGCATTGATGGCTACACCTTC.

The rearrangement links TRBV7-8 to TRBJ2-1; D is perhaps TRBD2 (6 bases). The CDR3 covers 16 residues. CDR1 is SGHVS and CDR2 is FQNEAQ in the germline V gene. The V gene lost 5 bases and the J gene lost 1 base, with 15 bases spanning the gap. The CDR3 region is CASSRLDRGSYNEQFF. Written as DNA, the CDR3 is TGTGCCAGCAGCCGGCTAGATCGGGGGTCCTACAATGAGCAGTTCTTC.

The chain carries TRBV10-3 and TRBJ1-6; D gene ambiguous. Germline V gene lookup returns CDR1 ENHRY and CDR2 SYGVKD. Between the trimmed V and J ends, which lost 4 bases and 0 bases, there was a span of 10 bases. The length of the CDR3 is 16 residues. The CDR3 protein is CAISGGQSSYNSPLHF. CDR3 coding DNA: TGTGCCATCAGTGGAGGTCAATCCTCCTATAATTCACCCCTCCACTTT.

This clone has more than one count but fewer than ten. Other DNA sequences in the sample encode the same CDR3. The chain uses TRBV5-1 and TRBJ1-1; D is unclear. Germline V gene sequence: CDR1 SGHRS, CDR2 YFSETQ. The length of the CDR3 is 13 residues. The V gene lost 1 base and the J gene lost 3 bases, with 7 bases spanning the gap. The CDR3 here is CASSLLSDTEAFF. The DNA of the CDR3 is TGCGCCAGCAGCTTGCTTTCCGACACTGAAGCTTTCTTT.

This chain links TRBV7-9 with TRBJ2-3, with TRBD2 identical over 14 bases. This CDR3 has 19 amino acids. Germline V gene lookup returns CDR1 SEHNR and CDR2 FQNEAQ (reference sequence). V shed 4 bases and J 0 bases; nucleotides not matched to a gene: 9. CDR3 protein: CASSSPYWTSGGSTDTQYF. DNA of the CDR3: TGTGCCAGCAGCTCCCCGTACTGGACTAGCGGGGGGAGCACAGATACGCAGTATTTT.

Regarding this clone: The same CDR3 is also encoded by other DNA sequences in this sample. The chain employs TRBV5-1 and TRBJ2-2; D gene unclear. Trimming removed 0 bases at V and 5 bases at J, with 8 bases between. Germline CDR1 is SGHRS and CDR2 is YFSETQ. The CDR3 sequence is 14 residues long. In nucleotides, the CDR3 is TGCGCCAGCAGCTTGGAGGGTAGGACCGGGGAGCTGTTTTTT. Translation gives CASSLEGRTGELFF.

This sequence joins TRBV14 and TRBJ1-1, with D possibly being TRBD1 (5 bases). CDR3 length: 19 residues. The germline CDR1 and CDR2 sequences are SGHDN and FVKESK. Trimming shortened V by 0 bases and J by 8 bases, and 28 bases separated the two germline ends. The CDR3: CASSQELGRDGRIKREAFF. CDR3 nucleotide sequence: TGTGCCAGCAGCCAAGAGTTAGGCAGGGACGGGCGTATCAAGAGGGAAGCTTTCTTT.

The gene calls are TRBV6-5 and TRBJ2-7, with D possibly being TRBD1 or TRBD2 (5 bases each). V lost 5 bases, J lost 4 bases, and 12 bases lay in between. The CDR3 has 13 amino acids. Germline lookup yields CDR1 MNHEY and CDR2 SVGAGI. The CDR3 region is CASSPVGGYEQYF. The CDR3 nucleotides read TGTGCCAGCAGTCCGGTTGGGGGTTACGAGCAGTACTTC.

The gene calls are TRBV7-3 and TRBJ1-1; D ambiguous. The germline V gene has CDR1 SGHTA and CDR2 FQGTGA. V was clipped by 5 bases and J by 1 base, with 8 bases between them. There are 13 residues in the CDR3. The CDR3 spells CASSPTANTEAFF. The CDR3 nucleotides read TGTGCCAGCAGCCCAACGGCGAACACTGAAGCTTTCTTT.

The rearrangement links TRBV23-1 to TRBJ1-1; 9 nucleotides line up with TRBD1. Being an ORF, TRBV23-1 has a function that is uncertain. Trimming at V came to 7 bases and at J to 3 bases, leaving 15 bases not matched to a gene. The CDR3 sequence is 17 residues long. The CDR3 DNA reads TGCGCCAGCACCCCGACTGGGACAGGGACTAAGGACACTGAAGCTTTCTTT. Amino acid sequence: CASTPTGTGTKDTEAFF.

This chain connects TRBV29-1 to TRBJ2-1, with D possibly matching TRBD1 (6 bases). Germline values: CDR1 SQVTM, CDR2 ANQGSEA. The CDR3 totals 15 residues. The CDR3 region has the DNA TGCACAGTTACCCCGACAGGAAAATCCTACAATGAGCAGTTCTTC. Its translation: CTVTPTGKSYNEQFF.

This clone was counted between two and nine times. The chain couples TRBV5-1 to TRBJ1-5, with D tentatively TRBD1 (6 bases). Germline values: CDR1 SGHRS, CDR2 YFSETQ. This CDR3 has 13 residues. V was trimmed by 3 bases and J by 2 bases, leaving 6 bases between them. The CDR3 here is CASSSGGNQPQHF. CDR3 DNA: TGCGCCAGCAGCTCAGGGGGCAATCAGCCCCAGCATTTT.